One sample yielded the 22 T cell receptor beta chains listed below, sequenced in a study of T cells expressing NK-cell markers. TCRdb re-analyzed the 5' RACE reads; it lists each CDR3 protein once, without DNA. This listing includes about half a million distinct CDR3 sequences. What was sequenced was blood T cells: a sorted CD56 or NKG2C T cell subset, CD4+ or CD8+ T cells, or bulk PBMC T cells (not recorded which). Source of these receptors: a woman aged 50 to 65 in good health.

The chain employs TRBV12-3 or TRBV12-4 and TRBJ2-7; the TRBD1 assignment by TCRdb is unverifiable without DNA. CDR3 length: 14 amino acids. The CDR3 spells CASNPGGSSYEQYF.

The chain uses TRBV6-4 and TRBJ2-1. This CDR3 region has 11 residues. Germline assignment: CDR1 MRHNA and CDR2 SNTAGT. The CDR3 region is CASSDSRGTIF.

V usage is TRBV11-2 and J usage is TRBJ1-1; TCRdb picks TRBD1, but there is no DNA to check that call. Per germline, CDR1 SGHAT and CDR2 FQNNGV. This CDR3 has 13 residues. CDR3 loop: CAEQGLSVTEAFF.

This chain joins TRBV10-2 and TRBJ2-1; checking the TCRdb D call of TRBD2 is not possible without DNA. Germline V gene sequence: CDR1 WSHSY, CDR2 SAAADI. The CDR3 consists of 19 residues. CDR3 sequence reads: CASSEPGSLSGRGQVEQFF.

V gene TRBV4-1 combines with J gene TRBJ2-1. The CDR3 is made up of 15 amino acids. The germline V gene encodes CDR1 MGHRA and CDR2 YSYEKL. The CDR3 loop is CASSQEGFNYNEQFF.

The chain's CDR3 is CSERDSSTDTQYF. The V and J genes are TRBV29-1 and TRBJ2-3; TCRdb picks TRBD2, but there is no DNA to check that call. Germline lookup yields CDR1 SQVTM and CDR2 ANQGSEA. The CDR3 covers 13 residues.

V gene TRBV4-1 combines with J gene TRBJ2-1; TCRdb returns TRBD2, unconfirmable since there is no DNA. The CDR3 is 17 residues long. From germline, CDR1 is MGHRA and CDR2 YSYEKL. CDR3 sequence: CASSQDGAGGSYNEQFF.

The J gene is TRBJ2-4, the V gene TRBV6-2 or TRBV6-3; TCRdb picks TRBD2, but there is no DNA to check that call. CDR1 is MNHEY, CDR2 SVGEGT, per germline. This CDR3 is built from 12 residues. This CDR3 reads CASGRSKNIQYF.

The chain links TRBV5-1 to TRBJ1-2; as DNA is missing, the TRBD1 call by TCRdb cannot be tested. Germline V gene sequence: CDR1 SGHRS, CDR2 YFSETQ. This CDR3 spans 15 amino acids. The CDR3 sequence is CASSAGTGVPYGYTF. Full variable domain (outside the CDR3, taken from reference TRBV5-1 and TRBJ1-2): KAGVTQTPRYLIKTRGQQVTLSCSPISGHRSVSWYQQTPGQGLQFLFEYFSETQRNKGNFPGRFSGRQFSNSRSEMNVSTLELGDSALYLCASSAGTGVPYGYTFGSGTRLTVV.

The chain recombines TRBV14 with TRBJ2-1; TCRdb returns TRBD2, unconfirmable since there is no DNA. The CDR3 is 13 residues long. Germline V lookup: CDR1 SGHDN, CDR2 FVKESK. CDR3 region: CASSESGRHEQFF.

This rearrangement joins TRBV12-3 or TRBV12-4 to TRBJ2-5; TCRdb gives TRBD1 as the D gene, but with no DNA this cannot be confirmed. This CDR3 comprises 15 residues. The CDR3 is CASSSGTAAQETQYF.

The gene calls are TRBV12-3 or TRBV12-4 and TRBJ2-5. The CDR3 contains 14 residues. CDR3: CASSPNVRQETQYF.

The chain joins TRBV5-1 to TRBJ2-1; TCRdb picks TRBD2, but there is no DNA to check that call. The CDR3 totals 15 residues. Germline V CDR1 and CDR2: SGHRS, YFSETQ. The CDR3: CASSLSGPLYNEQFF.

This chain links TRBV10-3 with TRBJ2-1; TCRdb picks TRBD2, but there is no DNA to check that call. The germline CDR1 and CDR2 sequences are ENHRY and SYGVKD. The CDR3 runs to 14 residues. CDR3: CAISEILEDGEQFF.

V gene TRBV6-6 combines with J gene TRBJ2-2; TCRdb designates TRBD2, a call that cannot be tested without DNA. Germline V gene lookup returns CDR1 MNHNY and CDR2 SVGAGI (reference sequence). The length of the CDR3 is 17 residues. CDR3 loop: CASRLGSGSSGTGELFF.

V gene TRBV2 combines with J gene TRBJ2-1; TCRdb calls TRBD2, which cannot be checked without DNA. Per the germline V gene, CDR1 is SNHLY and CDR2 is FYNNEI. The CDR3 runs to 16 residues. CDR3: CASSEVAGRARNEQFF.

This sequence joins TRBV7-8 and TRBJ2-4. The germline CDR1 and CDR2 sequences are SGHVS and FQNEAQ. This CDR3 region has 13 residues. The CDR3 loop is CASSLGYQNIQYF.

The J gene is TRBJ2-7, the V gene TRBV3-1; lacking DNA, the TRBD2 call made by TCRdb goes unchecked. The V gene's germline CDR1 is LGHDT and CDR2 YNNKEL (reference sequence). The CDR3 is 16 amino acids. The CDR3 is CASSQVGTSGSGEQYF.

The CDR3 sequence is CSASIPVIGKETQYF. The chain joins TRBV20-1 to TRBJ2-5; lacking DNA, the TRBD1 call made by TCRdb goes unchecked. Germline lookup yields CDR1 DFQATT and CDR2 SNEGSKA (reference sequence). The CDR3 extends over 15 amino acids.

The chain employs TRBV29-1 and TRBJ2-1; the TCRdb D gene call, TRBD2, has no DNA to confirm it. Germline CDR1 and CDR2: SQVTM and ANQGSEA. The CDR3 is made up of 14 amino acids. CDR3 sequence: CSVDPSGSLGEQFF.

The chain carries TRBV7-2 and TRBJ2-5; no DNA is available, so the TRBD2 call from TCRdb remains unchecked. This CDR3 is 15 amino acids long. The germline gives CDR1 SGHTA, CDR2 FQGNSA. This chain's CDR3 is CASSLTSAHPETQYF.

The CDR3 reads CASSETGAGTF. This chain joins TRBV7-9 and TRBJ1-2; TCRdb picks TRBD1, but there is no DNA to check that call. Germline V gives CDR1 SEHNR, CDR2 FQNEAQ (reference sequence). The CDR3 runs 11 residues. The full variable domain, its missing parts supplied by reference TRBV7-9 and TRBJ1-2, is DTGVSQNPRHKITKRGQNVTFRCDPISEHNRLYWYRQTLGQGPEFLTYFQNEAQLEKSRLLSDRFSAERPKGSFSTLEIQRTEQGDSAMYLCASSETGAGTFGSGTRLTVV.